This T cell receptor (beta chain) appears in the sequencing data of a study of neurological immune-mediated disorders. The CDR3 spans 15 residues. Trimming stripped 3 bases from V and 2 bases from J, with 14 bases between. TCRdb re-called the 5' RACE reads through MiXCR, storing one row per CDR3 protein. The repertoire holds under 90,000 distinct CDR3 sequences, with approximately 10% as singletons. This clonotype was observed many times. This receptor was identified in a man between 40 and 49 years old in good health. The sequenced material came from PBMCs. The genes are TRBV12-3 or TRBV12-4 and TRBJ2-7; the D is unclear. This CDR3 reads CASSFGLPPPYEQYF. The CDR3 region has the DNA TGTGCCAGCAGTTTTGGGTTACCACCACCCTACGAGCAGTACTTC.